The T cell receptor beta chain described here comes from a study of blood T cell repertoires in COVID-19 (dated by TCRdb to 2020 to 2022). Looking at the study overall: Collaborator samples came from the United States, Italy and Spain and covered acute and convalescent phases of COVID-19. The material from the prospective study consisted of cDNA or gDNA derived from T cells, B-cell-depleted T cells, or PBMCs. The dataset comprised deeply sampled blood TCRbeta repertoires from subjects exposed to, actively infected with, or recovered from COVID-19. The repertoires were released in a freely available public database meant as a resource for research on the immune response to SARS-CoV-2. Samples came from the ongoing ImmuneRACE study (first 160 participants) plus 1,254 subjects from 6 global collaborators. Nearly every sample came with metadata listing a de-identified subject ID, COVID-19 status, age in years and sex. Where available, HLA class I and class II types were obtained from metadata supplied by the sample provider rather than from assay-based typing. Summary of the overall study and its limitations: How much clinical and demographic metadata was included differed by source and by participant, and the metadata was provided uncurated.

The collaborating institutions used their own protocols to collect whole blood in K2EDTA tubes. For TCRbeta analysis, collaborators shipped samples as frozen whole blood, isolated PBMCs, or DNA extracted from either of those sample types. Of note for this clone: Which antigen it targets is not known. No base quality values were provided; no much bigger clone lies one nucleotide off.

The immunoSEQ Assay, a bias-controlled multiplex PCR, was used to amplify TCRbeta CDR3 regions from genomic DNA. On the study's bioinformatics: The number of nucleated cells in each sample was estimated by amplification of reference gene primers within the assay. Sequence reads were collapsed and filtered to measure the absolute abundance of every unique TCRbeta CDR3 rearrangement. Productive Simpson clonality was computed per sample as the square root of Simpson's diversity index over productive rearrangements. TCRdb limited this immuneACCESS table to in-frame rearrangements with V and J called. A share of clones is missing; checked studies link under half to unresolved V genes, and the rest is unexplained. The D gene and trimming were derived from the DNA, and the V and J assignments and clone size from that table. The sample contains over 600,000 clones, 75% to 90% of them found a single time. Of the sample, roughly 0.25% falls within the top ten clones.

Trimming costs V 1 base and J 0 bases, and their ends lie 10 bases apart. The germline V gene gives CDR1 as MNHEY and CDR2 as SVGEGT. The CDR3 measures 16 amino acids from cysteine to phenylalanine. This entry keeps only the CDR3 DNA: 48 bases, framed from base 1. The receptor comes from a woman aged 18-29 years with acute or convalescent COVID-19. The chain employs TRBV6-2 or TRBV6-3 and TRBJ1-3; perhaps TRBD1 is the D gene, with 5 bases matching. Material for sequencing was peripheral blood. The CDR3 here reads CASSYLRQTSGNTIYF. At the DNA level, the sequence is TGTGCCAGCAGTTACTTGAGACAGACCTCTGGAAACACCATATATTTT.